This T cell receptor (beta chain) was recovered during a study of shared clonotypes between healthy human individuals. It was into CD45RA+ naive and CD45RA-negative memory subsets that the CD4+ cells were split. Whole-study findings and limits: Only blood was sampled; tissue repertoires likely differ.

It was at deep level that the assay was run. The table came from immunoSEQ multiplex PCR; TCRdb's copy has only in-frame clones and leaves some out. Of 1,400,000 or so clones in the sample, roughly 98.5% were seen once. This clone was seen a single time. Its antigen is unidentified. CDR1 and CDR2 from the germline V gene are KGHSH and LQKENI. V was cut by 3 bases and J by 6 bases, with 17 bases left in between. CDR3 length: 16 amino acids. This receptor was taken from a young man in good health. The rearrangement uses TRBV18 and TRBJ2-2, with D perhaps matching TRBD2 (5 bases). Specimen: naive CD4+ T cells sorted from blood. This sample's subset: CD45RA+ positively selected. The CDR3 here is CASSPLGPGSAGELFF. The CDR3 DNA is TGTGCCAGCTCACCCCTAGGACCGGGATCGGCCGGGGAGCTGTTTTTT.